This TCR beta chain was sequenced during a study of early T cells in non-severe SARS-CoV-2 infection. Across the whole study: Alpha and beta chains were unpaired, from unsorted whole-blood bulk RNA.

Unique molecular identifier tags were affixed to discrete cDNA molecules. Each CDR3 protein is one row after TCRdb ran MiXCR on the 5' RACE reads. Here the sample spans 65,000 to 95,000 distinct CDR3 sequences, 15% to 20% being singletons. Notes on the study in general: Clonotype matching in VDJdb favored anti-spike CD8 responses and did not capture private and CD4 specificities.

This CDR3 is 12 amino acids long. Trimming left V 8 bases short and J 7 bases short, with 14 bases between. CDR1 and CDR2 (germline): MDHEN, SYDVKM. A few counts support this clonotype. Its specificity is unknown. The sequencing sample was made of whole blood. The clonotype originates from an adult who was a healthcare worker with PCR-confirmed SARS-CoV-2 infection or an uninfected control (not recorded which). The chain links TRBV28 to TRBJ2-5; D may match TRBD1 or TRBD2 (5 bases each). The CDR3 bases are TGTGCCAGCTCCTCGGCAGGGAGGACCCAGTACTTC. It codes for CASSSAGRTQYF.